This TCR beta chain was captured by sequencing in a study of Ad26.COV2.S vaccination and SARS-CoV-2 variants. Findings of the study overall: Measurements of TCR breadth and depth may have given underestimates of the total T cell responses.

The method was immunoSEQ multiplex PCR; TCRdb's version includes in-frame clones alone and lacks a portion of them. This table holds around 94,000 clones, 80% found once. In regard to this clone: Its specificity is not known.

CDR1 is SGHRS and CDR2 is YFSETQ in the germline V gene. The trim removed 4 bases at V and 6 bases at J, leaving 6 bases unmatched. The CDR3 runs 13 residues. The V and J genes are TRBV5-1 and TRBJ2-7; 8 nucleotides agree with TRBD1. The clonotype comes from a human donor who had recovered from COVID-19. The sequences come from peripheral blood, collected after recovery from COVID-19. The CDR3 DNA sequence: TGCGCCAGCAGCCACGGACAGGGAGGCGAGCAGTACTTC. It is translated as CASSHGQGGEQYF.